This T cell receptor (beta chain) stems from a study of regulatory T cells in long-lasting Graves disease. Turning to this clonotype: What it recognizes is unknown.

Sample time point: newly diagnosed GD, antithyroid drugs for less than 3 months. RNA isolated from PBMCs was used to make the TCR library. General observations from the study: Researchers examined only peripheral blood and not thyroid tissue.

Building of the TCR beta libraries involved iRepertoire HTBI primers and Arm-PCR of CDR3 regions. TCRdb processed the multiplex PCR reads anew with MiXCR; each CDR3 protein has one entry. Counted here are 200,000 to 250,000 distinct CDR3 sequences, just over 20% occurring once; the ten biggest clones make up approximately 15%. J was trimmed by 3 bases and V by 1 base; bases with no gene match: 5. Germline CDR1 reads SGHNT; CDR2 reads YYREEE (reference sequence). This CDR3 comprises 16 residues. The source of this sequence is a female donor with Graves disease. The sequencing here drew on peripheral blood mononuclear cells (PBMCs), taken at new diagnosis, from a patient treated with antithyroid drugs. The chain links TRBV5-4 to TRBJ1-2, with 11 bases fitting TRBD1. The CDR3, as DNA: TGTGCCAGCAGCTTGAGGGGACAGGGGGACTACTATGGCTACACCTTC. Translating gives CASSLRGQGDYYGYTF.